The 25 T cell receptor beta chains listed next were all sequenced from one sample in a study of siplizumab effects on memory and regulatory T cells. This table comes from immunoSEQ multiplex PCR, and its TCRdb copy is limited to in-frame clones, with some not included. The sample has 40,000 to 45,000 clones; around 90% are singletons. Sequences were obtained from naive CD4+ T cells sorted from blood. The receptors here all came from a human donor in good health.

This chain links TRBV19 with TRBJ2-5; D assignment may be TRBD1 or TRBD2 (6 bases each). V lost 5 bases to trimming and J lost 5 bases, with 9 bases between them. Looked up from germline, CDR1 is LNHDA and CDR2 is SQIVND (reference sequence). The length of the CDR3 is 12 residues. CDR3 coding DNA: TGTGCCAGTAGTCAGGGGAGGGAGACCCAGTACTTC. Its translation: CASSQGRETQYF.

The chain is built from TRBV4-1 and TRBJ2-5; the D gene is possibly TRBD2 (5 bases). Trimming left V 2 bases short and J 3 bases short, with 13 bases between. Looked up from germline, CDR1 is MGHRA and CDR2 is YSYEKL. The CDR3 extends over 15 amino acids. The CDR3 loop reads CASSQRATEEETQYF. The CDR3 DNA follows: TGCGCCAGCAGCCAAAGGGCAACGGAGGAAGAGACCCAGTACTTC.

V and J are TRBV10-1 and TRBJ2-7; the match to TRBD1 covers 9 bases. V trimming: 6 bases; J trimming: 5 bases; junction bases outside the gene matches: 5. Germline CDR1 is WNHNN and CDR2 is SYGVQD (reference sequence). This CDR3 region has 13 residues. The CDR3 reads CASRGTGNDEQYF. DNA of the CDR3: TGCGCCAGCAGGGGGACAGGGAACGACGAGCAGTACTTC.

The chain joins TRBV5-4 to TRBJ2-5; 11 positions agree with TRBD2. Trimming removed 4 bases from V and 0 bases from J; junction bases left unmatched: 11. The CDR3 covers 18 residues. The germline V gene encodes CDR1 SGHNT and CDR2 YYREEE (reference sequence). CDR3 sequence reads: CASSPRLAGGPYQETQYF. Here the CDR3 DNA reads TGTGCCAGCAGCCCCCGGCTAGCGGGGGGCCCGTACCAAGAGACCCAGTACTTC.

This chain connects TRBV25-1 to TRBJ1-1, with a tentative D call TRBD1 (5 bases). CDR1 and CDR2 (germline): MGHDK, SYGVNS. V shed 3 bases and J shed 10 bases, with 15 bases lying between them. This CDR3 is built from 13 residues. The CDR3 sequence: CASSETQGRGAFF. DNA of the CDR3: TGTGCCAGCAGTGAGACTCAGGGTCGTGGAGCTTTCTTT. Drawing the rest from reference TRBV25-1 and TRBJ1-1, the complete variable domain is EADIYQTPRYLVIGTGKKITLECSQTMGHDKMYWYQQDPGMELHLIHYSYGVNSTEKGDLSSESTVSRIRTEHFPLTLESARPSHTSQYLCASSETQGRGAFFGQGTRLTVV.

The V gene is TRBV5-1, the J gene TRBJ2-1; D may correspond to TRBD1 or TRBD2 (5 bases each). CDR1 and CDR2 (germline): SGHRS, YFSETQ. Trimming stripped 0 bases from V and 7 bases from J, with 11 bases between. CDR3 length equals 14 residues. The CDR3 is CASSLDQGRNEQFF. CDR3 nucleotide sequence: TGCGCCAGCAGCTTGGATCAGGGACGGAATGAGCAGTTCTTC. The variable domain in full, with the rest retrieved from reference TRBV5-1 and TRBJ2-1, is KAGVTQTPRYLIKTRGQQVTLSCSPISGHRSVSWYQQTPGQGLQFLFEYFSETQRNKGNFPGRFSGRQFSNSRSEMNVSTLELGDSALYLCASSLDQGRNEQFFGPGTRLTVL.

This chain uses TRBV7-9 with TRBJ2-6, with D perhaps TRBD2 (6 bases). V lost 2 bases and J 2 bases, leaving 7 bases between the germline ends. The CDR3 runs to 15 residues. The germline V gene has CDR1 SEHNR and CDR2 FQNEAQ (reference sequence). The CDR3 DNA reads TGTGCCAGCAGCTTAAGGGAGGCTGGGGCCAACGTCCTGACTTTC. This gives the protein CASSLREAGANVLTF.

This clone was picked up one time. The chain recombines TRBV7-2 with TRBJ1-5; no clear D gene. V lost 5 bases and J 2 bases, leaving 10 bases between the germline ends. The CDR3 loop spans 14 amino acids. From germline, CDR1 is SGHTA and CDR2 FQGNSA. Here the CDR3 reads CASSRGERNQPQHF. Written as DNA, the CDR3 is TGTGCCAGCAGCCGGGGAGAGCGCAATCAGCCCCAGCATTTT.

This clone is a singleton in its sample. The chain carries TRBV18 and TRBJ2-5; TRBD1 is a possible D gene (5 bases). This CDR3 comprises 13 residues. Germline values: CDR1 KGHSH, CDR2 LQKENI. The V end lost 4 bases, the J end lost 2 bases, and 8 bases lay between the germline ends. The CDR3 nucleotides read TGTGCCAGCTCACGTCAGGGACAAGAGACCCAGTACTTC. Translated, it gives CASSRQGQETQYF.

V usage is TRBV6-1 and J usage is TRBJ1-1; no clear D gene. V was pared by 3 bases and J by 4 bases, with 9 bases between. This CDR3 is built from 13 residues. Germline lookup yields CDR1 MNHNS and CDR2 SASEGT. CDR3 DNA sequence: TGTGCCAGCAGTGATCTCCTAACCACTGAAGCTTTCTTT. Amino acid sequence: CASSDLLTTEAFF.

The chain uses TRBV7-9 and TRBJ2-7; D is uncertain. V dropped 4 bases and J dropped 1 base, with 11 bases sitting between them. Germline V gives CDR1 SEHNR, CDR2 FQNEAQ (reference sequence). The CDR3 extends over 14 amino acids. The CDR3 coding sequence is TGTGCCAGCAGCTCGGGTCTTCCTTCCTACGAGCAGTACTTC. Its translation: CASSSGLPSYEQYF.

The gene calls are TRBV5-1 and TRBJ2-3; 9 positions agree with TRBD1. V trimming: 1 base; J trimming: 5 bases; junction bases outside the gene matches: 5. CDR3 length: 15 amino acids. Germline V gives CDR1 SGHRS, CDR2 YFSETQ. CDR3 region: CASSLYRGRGDTQYF. The CDR3 bases are TGCGCCAGCAGCTTGTACAGGGGGCGTGGAGATACGCAGTATTTT. Supplemented by reference TRBV5-1 and TRBJ2-3, the full variable domain reads KAGVTQTPRYLIKTRGQQVTLSCSPISGHRSVSWYQQTPGQGLQFLFEYFSETQRNKGNFPGRFSGRQFSNSRSEMNVSTLELGDSALYLCASSLYRGRGDTQYFGPGTRLTVL.

This chain joins TRBV10-3 and TRBJ1-1, with D maybe TRBD1 (6 bases). Germline CDR1 and CDR2: ENHRY and SYGVKD. The V end was cut by 6 bases, the J end by 5 bases, with 13 bases between. This CDR3 contains 13 residues. CDR3 DNA: TGTGCCATCAGGGATACCGGACAGACTGAAGCTTTCTTT. This gives the protein CAIRDTGQTEAFF.

The chain links TRBV9 to TRBJ2-3, with 8 bases identical to TRBD2. Germline CDR1 is SGDLS and CDR2 is YYNGEE. V dropped 0 bases and J dropped 0; count of bases not matched to a gene: 3. CDR3 length: 16 residues. CDR3 in amino acids: CASSVGASGSTDTQYF. The DNA for the CDR3 is TGTGCCAGCAGCGTAGGGGCTAGCGGGAGCACAGATACGCAGTATTTT. Variable domain in full (rest from reference TRBV9 and TRBJ2-3): DSGVTQTPKHLITATGQRVTLRCSPRSGDLSVYWYQQSLDQGLQFLIQYYNGEERAKGNILERFSAQQFPDLHSELNLSSLELGDSALYFCASSVGASGSTDTQYFGPGTRLTVL.

The gene calls are TRBV27 and TRBJ1-1; D not resolved. The CDR3 covers 14 residues. The ends were cut back, 0 bases at V and 11 bases at J, with 16 bases in the middle. CDR1 is MNHEY and CDR2 is SMNVEV in the germline V gene (reference sequence). The CDR3 sequence: CASSLSNSGNSAFF. The CDR3 DNA is TGTGCCAGCAGTTTATCGAACAGCGGGAACTCGGCTTTCTTT.

The chain combines TRBV6-6 with TRBJ2-1, with TRBD1 as a possible D gene (6 bases). Trimming took off 6 bases at V and 0 bases at J, with 12 bases between the two ends. The germline CDR1 and CDR2 sequences are MNHNY and SVGAGI (reference sequence). The CDR3 is made up of 15 amino acids. The DNA of the CDR3 is TGTGCCAGCAGAACCAGGGGAAGCTCCTACAATGAGCAGTTCTTC. This encodes CASRTRGSSYNEQFF.

The chain couples TRBV11-2 to TRBJ1-4, with a possible D match to TRBD1 (6 bases). Trimming pared 0 bases from V and 16 bases from J, leaving 15 bases between. The germline CDR1 and CDR2 sequences are SGHAT and FQNNGV. The CDR3 totals 13 residues. The CDR3 region has the DNA TGTGCCAGCAGCTTAGAACAGGGAACACTAAGGTTTTTT. It specifies CASSLEQGTLRFF.

The V call is TRBV6-5, the J call TRBJ2-3, with D uncertain. Germline V CDR1 and CDR2: MNHEY, SVGAGI. The CDR3 is made up of 13 amino acids. V shed 5 bases and J shed 5 bases, with 11 bases lying between them. CDR3 sequence reads: CASSPTERDTQYF. The CDR3 DNA sequence: TGTGCCAGCAGTCCCACCGAGAGAGATACGCAGTATTTT.

This chain links TRBV10-3 with TRBJ2-7, with D perhaps TRBD1 (5 bases). The CDR3 sequence is 12 residues long. Germline V lookup: CDR1 ENHRY, CDR2 SYGVKD. Trimming removed 5 bases from V and 12 bases from J, with 17 bases in between. The CDR3 loop reads CAISSLVQGAYF. CDR3 DNA sequence: TGTGCCATCAGTAGCCTTGTCCAGGGCGCGTACTTC.

The V call is TRBV2, the J call TRBJ2-3; D gene uncertain. Germline V lookup: CDR1 SNHLY, CDR2 FYNNEI. CDR3 length: 13 amino acids. Trimming stripped 6 bases from V and 4 bases from J, with 11 bases between. CDR3 residues: CASRRLSADTQYF. The CDR3 coding sequence is TGTGCCAGCAGGCGATTGTCAGCAGATACGCAGTATTTT.

The V and J genes are TRBV25-1 and TRBJ2-7, with D possibly matching TRBD2 (6 bases). Trimming took 4 bases from V and 4 from J, leaving 11 bases between them. The CDR3 is made up of 13 amino acids. Germline values: CDR1 MGHDK, CDR2 SYGVNS. This chain's CDR3 is CASSGLAEYEQYF. Written as DNA, the CDR3 is TGTGCCAGCAGTGGGTTAGCGGAATACGAGCAGTACTTC.

The rearrangement joins TRBV7-2 to TRBJ1-2; D remains unclear. Germline CDR1 reads SGHTA; CDR2 reads FQGNSA. The CDR3 runs 13 residues. V was cut by 4 bases and J by 2 bases, with 8 bases left in between. DNA for the CDR3: TGTGCCAGCAGCTCCGACTTAAACTATGGCTACACCTTC. Its translation is CASSSDLNYGYTF.

V usage is TRBV7-9 and J usage is TRBJ2-2; TRBD1 agrees at 7 bases. The germline V gene encodes CDR1 SEHNR and CDR2 FQNEAQ (reference sequence). V trimming: 6 bases; J trimming: 2 bases; junction bases outside the gene matches: 9. The CDR3 length is 16 residues. CDR3 amino acids: CASRRGGAGNTGELFF. The DNA of the CDR3 is TGTGCCAGCAGGAGAGGGGGCGCGGGTAACACCGGGGAGCTGTTTTTT.

The chain couples TRBV5-1 to TRBJ2-2; 8 nucleotides agree with TRBD2. Trimming removed 4 bases from V and 6 bases from J; junction bases left unmatched: 5. Germline CDR1 is SGHRS and CDR2 is YFSETQ. The CDR3 is 14 residues long. The CDR3 reads CASSTGLVPGELFF. In nucleotides, the CDR3 is TGCGCCAGCAGCACGGGACTAGTCCCCGGGGAGCTGTTTTTT.

J is TRBJ2-5 and V is TRBV2; D uncertain. The CDR3 runs to 11 residues. V lost 4 bases and J lost 2, with 2 bases in between. The germline V gene has CDR1 SNHLY and CDR2 FYNNEI. The CDR3 is CASSAQETQYF. The CDR3 coding sequence is TGTGCCAGCAGTGCACAAGAGACCCAGTACTTC.